This T cell receptor (beta chain) was sequenced in a study of blood T cell repertoires in COVID-19. TCRdb keeps only in-frame clones here, not all; method: immunoSEQ multiplex PCR. The table shows about 66,000 clones, with 91% occurring only once. From germline, CDR1 is KGHSH and CDR2 LQKENI. This CDR3 comprises 16 residues. V was clipped by 2 bases and J by 2 bases, with 16 bases between them. The sequencing sample was made of peripheral blood. This receptor was obtained from a human donor in a cohort sampled during active COVID-19. The chain links TRBV18 to TRBJ2-7, with a tentative D call TRBD2 (7 bases). The CDR3 region has the DNA TGTGCCAGCTCACCATTGGGGGCGGGGGATACCTACGAGCAGTACTTC. Residues: CASSPLGAGDTYEQYF.